The text below deals with one T cell receptor (beta chain). Relative to the germline gene, one junction end is altered; a read error may explain this. Study members were between 18 and 89 years old and lived in 24 US regions. Assignments of participants to cohorts depended upon their own reported clinical history. The data derive from a study of blood T cell repertoires in COVID-19. Overall study: Specimens from acute and convalescent COVID-19 originated in the United States, Italy and Spain.

Sequenced by immunoSEQ multiplex PCR; TCRdb stores in-frame clones only, minus some. The table shows around 200,000 clones, with roughly 86% occurring only once. CDR1 is SGDLS and CDR2 is YYNGEE in the germline V gene. The CDR3 loop spans 13 amino acids. Specimen: PBMCs or T cells enriched from blood (not recorded which). The TCR sequence derives from a man in his forties with acute COVID-19. The genes are TRBV9 and TRBJ1-1; TRBD1 agrees at 8 bases. The DNA for the CDR3 is TGTGCCAGCAGCCCCGGACAGGGTCTAAGGGGGGTCTTT. Translating it yields CASSPGQGLRGVF. The whole variable domain, remainder taken from reference TRBV9 and TRBJ1-1, is DSGVTQTPKHLITATGQRVTLRCSPRSGDLSVYWYQQSLDQGLQFLIQYYNGEERAKGNILERFSAQQFPDLHSELNLSSLELGDSALYFCASSPGQGLRGVFGQGTRLTVV.